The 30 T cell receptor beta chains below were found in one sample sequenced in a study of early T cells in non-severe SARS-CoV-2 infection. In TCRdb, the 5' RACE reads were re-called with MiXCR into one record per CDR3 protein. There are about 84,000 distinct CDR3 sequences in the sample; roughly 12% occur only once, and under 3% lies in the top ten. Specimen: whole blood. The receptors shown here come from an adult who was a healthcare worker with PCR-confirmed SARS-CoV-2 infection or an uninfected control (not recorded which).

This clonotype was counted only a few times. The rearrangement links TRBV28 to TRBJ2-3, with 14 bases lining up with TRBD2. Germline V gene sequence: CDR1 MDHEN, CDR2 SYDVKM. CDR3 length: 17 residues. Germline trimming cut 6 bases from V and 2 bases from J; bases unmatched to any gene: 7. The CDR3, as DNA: TGTGCCAGCAGCCCTGGACTAGCGGGAGGCCCCACAGATACGCAGTATTTT. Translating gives CASSPGLAGGPTDTQYF.

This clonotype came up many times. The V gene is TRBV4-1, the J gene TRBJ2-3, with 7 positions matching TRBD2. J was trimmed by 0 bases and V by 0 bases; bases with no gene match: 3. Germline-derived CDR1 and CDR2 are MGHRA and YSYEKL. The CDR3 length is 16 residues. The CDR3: CASSQESGVSTDTQYF. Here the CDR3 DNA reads TGCGCCAGCAGCCAAGAGAGCGGGGTTAGCACAGATACGCAGTATTTT.

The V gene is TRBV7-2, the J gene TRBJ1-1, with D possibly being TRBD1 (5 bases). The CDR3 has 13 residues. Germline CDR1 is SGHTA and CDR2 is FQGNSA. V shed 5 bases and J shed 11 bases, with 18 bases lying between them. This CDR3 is CASSPPWGNMAFF. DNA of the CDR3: TGTGCCAGCAGCCCCCCCTGGGGGAATATGGCTTTCTTT. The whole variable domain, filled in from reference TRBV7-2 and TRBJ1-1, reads GAGVSQSPSNKVTEKGKDVELRCDPISGHTALYWYRQSLGQGLEFLIYFQGNSAPDKSGLPSDRFSAERTGGSVSTLTIQRTQQEDSAVYLCASSPPWGNMAFFGQGTRLTVV.

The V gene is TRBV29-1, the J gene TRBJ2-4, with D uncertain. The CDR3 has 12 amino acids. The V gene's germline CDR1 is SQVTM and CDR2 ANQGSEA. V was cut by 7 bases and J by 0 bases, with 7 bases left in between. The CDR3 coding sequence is TGCAGCGCCACCGTAGCCAAAAACATTCAGTACTTC. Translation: CSATVAKNIQYF.

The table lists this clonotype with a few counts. Here the CDR3 reads CASSLEGTGQAGYTF. CDR3 DNA: TGCGCCAGCAGCTTGGAGGGGACAGGGCAGGCTGGCTACACCTTC. V and J are TRBV5-1 and TRBJ1-2, with TRBD1 matching over 9 bases. The trim removed 0 bases at V and 7 bases at J, leaving 7 bases unmatched. The CDR3 is 15 residues long. From germline, CDR1 is SGHRS and CDR2 YFSETQ.

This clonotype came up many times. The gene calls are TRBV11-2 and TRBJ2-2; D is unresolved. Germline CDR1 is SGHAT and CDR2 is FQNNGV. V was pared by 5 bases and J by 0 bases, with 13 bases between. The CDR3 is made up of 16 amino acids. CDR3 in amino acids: CASSHAGAANTGELFF. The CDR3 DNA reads TGTGCCAGCAGCCATGCCGGCGCCGCGAACACCGGGGAGCTGTTTTTT.

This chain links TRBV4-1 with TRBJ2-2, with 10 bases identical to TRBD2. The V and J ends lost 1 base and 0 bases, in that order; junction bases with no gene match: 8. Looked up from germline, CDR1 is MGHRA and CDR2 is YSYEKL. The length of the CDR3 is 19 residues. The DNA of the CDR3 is TGCGCCAGCAGCCAAGTCACACTAGCGGGAACTGCGAACACCGGGGAGCTGTTTTTT. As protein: CASSQVTLAGTANTGELFF.

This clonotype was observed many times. CDR3 residues: CASSQEGKETQYF. The CDR3 region has the DNA TGTGCCAGCAGCCAGGAGGGGAAAGAGACCCAGTACTTC. The rearrangement links TRBV2 to TRBJ2-5; TRBD2 might be the D (6 bases). V was cut by 6 bases and J by 3 bases, with 11 bases left in between. The germline V gene encodes CDR1 SNHLY and CDR2 FYNNEI. CDR3 length: 13 residues.

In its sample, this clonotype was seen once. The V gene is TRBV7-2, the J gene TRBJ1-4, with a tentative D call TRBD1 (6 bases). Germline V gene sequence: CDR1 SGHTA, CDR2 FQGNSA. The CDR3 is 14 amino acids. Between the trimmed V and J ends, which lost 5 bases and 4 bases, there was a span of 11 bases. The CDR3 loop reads CASSQQGLNEKLFF. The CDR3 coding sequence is TGTGCCAGCAGCCAACAGGGACTTAATGAAAAACTGTTTTTT.

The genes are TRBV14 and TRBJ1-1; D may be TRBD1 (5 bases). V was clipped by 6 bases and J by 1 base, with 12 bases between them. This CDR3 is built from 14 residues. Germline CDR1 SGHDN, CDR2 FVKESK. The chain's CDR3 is CASSQPGRNTEAFF. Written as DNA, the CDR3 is TGTGCCAGCAGTCAGCCAGGGAGGAACACTGAAGCTTTCTTT.

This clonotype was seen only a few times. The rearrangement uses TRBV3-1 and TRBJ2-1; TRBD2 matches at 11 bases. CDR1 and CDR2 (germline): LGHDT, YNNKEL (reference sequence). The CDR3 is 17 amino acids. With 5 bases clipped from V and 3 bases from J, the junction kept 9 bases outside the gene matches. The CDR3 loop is CASSTTSGGPNYNEQFF. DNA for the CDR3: TGTGCCAGCAGCACTACTAGCGGGGGCCCAAACTACAATGAGCAGTTCTTC.

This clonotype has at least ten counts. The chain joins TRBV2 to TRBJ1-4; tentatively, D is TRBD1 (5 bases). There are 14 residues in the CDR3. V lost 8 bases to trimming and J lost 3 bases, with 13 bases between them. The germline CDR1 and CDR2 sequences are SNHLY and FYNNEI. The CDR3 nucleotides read TGTGCCAGCCTTATGGCAGGGCCTAATGAAAAACTGTTTTTT. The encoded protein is CASLMAGPNEKLFF.

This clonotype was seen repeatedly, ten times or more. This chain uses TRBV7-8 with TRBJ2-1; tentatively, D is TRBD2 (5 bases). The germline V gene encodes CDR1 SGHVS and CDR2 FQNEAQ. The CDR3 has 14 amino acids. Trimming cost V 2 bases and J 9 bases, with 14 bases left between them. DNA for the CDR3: TGTGCCAGCAGCTTAATACTAGTGCAGAGTGAGCAGTTCTTC. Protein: CASSLILVQSEQFF.

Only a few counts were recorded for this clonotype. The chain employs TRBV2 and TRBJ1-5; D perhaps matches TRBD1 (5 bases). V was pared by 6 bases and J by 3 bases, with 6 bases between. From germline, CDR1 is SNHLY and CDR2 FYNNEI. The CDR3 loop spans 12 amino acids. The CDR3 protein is CASRGDNQPQHF. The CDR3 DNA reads TGTGCCAGCAGGGGGGACAATCAGCCCCAGCATTTT.

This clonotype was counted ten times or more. CDR3 in DNA: TGTGCCAGCGGCTCCGGGAGCTTCCAACTCACCGGGGAGCTGTTTTTT. This gives the protein CASGSGSFQLTGELFF. V and J are TRBV6-5 and TRBJ2-2, with D possibly being TRBD2 (6 bases). Looked up from germline, CDR1 is MNHEY and CDR2 is SVGAGI. The germline V and J ends were trimmed by 8 bases and 4 bases, with 20 bases remaining between them. CDR3 length: 16 amino acids.

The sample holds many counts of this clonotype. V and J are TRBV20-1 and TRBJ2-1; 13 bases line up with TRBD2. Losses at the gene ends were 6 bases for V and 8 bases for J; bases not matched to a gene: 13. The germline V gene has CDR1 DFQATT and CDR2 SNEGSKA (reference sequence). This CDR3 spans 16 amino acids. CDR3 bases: TGCAGTGCCGACGCGGGGACTAGCGGGAAACTAGATGAGCAGTTCTTC. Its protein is CSADAGTSGKLDEQFF.

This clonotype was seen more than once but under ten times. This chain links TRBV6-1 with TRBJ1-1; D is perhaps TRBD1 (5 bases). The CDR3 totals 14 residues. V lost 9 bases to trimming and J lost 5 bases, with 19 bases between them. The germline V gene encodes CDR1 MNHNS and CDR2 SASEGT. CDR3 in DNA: TGTGCCAGTTTAGACTGGGGAGGGGTAACTGAAGCTTTCTTT. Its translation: CASLDWGGVTEAFF.

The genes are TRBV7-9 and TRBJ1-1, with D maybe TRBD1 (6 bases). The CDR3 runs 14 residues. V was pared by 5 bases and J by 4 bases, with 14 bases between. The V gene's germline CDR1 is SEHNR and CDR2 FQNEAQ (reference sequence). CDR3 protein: CASSPLGAVTEAFF. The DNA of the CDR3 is TGTGCCAGCAGCCCCCTGGGGGCAGTCACTGAAGCTTTCTTT.

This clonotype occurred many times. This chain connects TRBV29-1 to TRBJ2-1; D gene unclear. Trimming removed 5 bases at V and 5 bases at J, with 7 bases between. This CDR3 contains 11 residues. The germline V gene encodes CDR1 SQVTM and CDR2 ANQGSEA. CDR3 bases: TGCAGCGTTAACGGAGACAATGAGCAGTTCTTC. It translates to CSVNGDNEQFF.

The CDR3 protein is CASSSGGGTGANVLTF. CDR3 sequence (DNA): TGTGCCAGCAGTTCCGGTGGGGGAACTGGGGCCAACGTCCTGACTTTC. V gene TRBV6-6 combines with J gene TRBJ2-6; D possibly matches TRBD1 or TRBD2 (5 bases each). CDR1 MNHNY and CDR2 SVGAGI come from the germline V gene (reference sequence). Trimming stripped 4 bases from V and 2 bases from J, with 12 bases between. The CDR3 is 16 amino acids.

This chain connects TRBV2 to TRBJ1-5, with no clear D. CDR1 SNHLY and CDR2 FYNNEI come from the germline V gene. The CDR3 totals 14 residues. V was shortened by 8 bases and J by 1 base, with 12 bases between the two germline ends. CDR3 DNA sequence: TGTGCCAGCCGCGGAATGGGGAGCAATCAGCCCCAGCATTTT. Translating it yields CASRGMGSNQPQHF. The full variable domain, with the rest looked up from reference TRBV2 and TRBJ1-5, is EPEVTQTPSHQVTQMGQEVILRCVPISNHLYFYWYRQILGQKVEFLVSFYNNEISEKSEIFDDQFSVERPDGSNFTLKIRSTKLEDSAMYFCASRGMGSNQPQHFGDGTRLSIL.

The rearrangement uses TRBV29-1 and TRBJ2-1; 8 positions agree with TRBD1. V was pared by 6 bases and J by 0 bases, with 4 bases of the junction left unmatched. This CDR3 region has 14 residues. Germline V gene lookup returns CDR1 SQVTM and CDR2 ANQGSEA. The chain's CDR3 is CSVLQGASYNEQFF. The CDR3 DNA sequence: TGCAGCGTGCTCCAGGGGGCCTCCTACAATGAGCAGTTCTTC.

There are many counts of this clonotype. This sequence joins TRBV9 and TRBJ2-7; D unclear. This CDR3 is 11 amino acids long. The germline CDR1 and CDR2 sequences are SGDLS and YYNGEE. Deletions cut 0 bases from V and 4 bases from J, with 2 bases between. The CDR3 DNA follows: TGTGCCAGCAGCGTAGGATACGAGCAGTACTTC. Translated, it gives CASSVGYEQYF.

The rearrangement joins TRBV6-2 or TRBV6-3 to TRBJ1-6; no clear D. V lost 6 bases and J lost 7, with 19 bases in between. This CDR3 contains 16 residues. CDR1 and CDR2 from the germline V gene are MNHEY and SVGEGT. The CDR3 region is CASSTWNGRQNSPLHF. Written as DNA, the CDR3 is TGTGCCAGCAGCACCTGGAATGGGCGGCAGAATTCACCCCTCCACTTT.

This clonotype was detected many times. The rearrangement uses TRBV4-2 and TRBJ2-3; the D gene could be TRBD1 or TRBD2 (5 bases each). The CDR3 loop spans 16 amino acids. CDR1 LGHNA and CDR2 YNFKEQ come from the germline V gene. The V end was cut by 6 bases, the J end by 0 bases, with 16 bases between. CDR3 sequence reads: CASSRTGAPSTDTQYF. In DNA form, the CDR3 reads TGTGCCAGCAGTAGGACTGGGGCCCCCAGCACAGATACGCAGTATTTT.

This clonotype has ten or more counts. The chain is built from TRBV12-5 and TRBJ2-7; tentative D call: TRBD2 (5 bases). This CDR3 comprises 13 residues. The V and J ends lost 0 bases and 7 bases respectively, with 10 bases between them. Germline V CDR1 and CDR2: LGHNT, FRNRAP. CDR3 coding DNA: TGTGCTAGTGGTTTGGTCCGGGATGAGGAGCAGTACTTC. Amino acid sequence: CASGLVRDEEQYF.

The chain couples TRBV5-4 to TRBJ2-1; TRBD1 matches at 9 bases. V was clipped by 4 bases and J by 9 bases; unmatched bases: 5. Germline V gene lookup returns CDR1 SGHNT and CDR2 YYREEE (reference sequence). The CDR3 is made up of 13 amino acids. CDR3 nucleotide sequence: TGTGCCAGCAGCACCGGGACAGGGTCTGAGCAGTTCTTC. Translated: CASSTGTGSEQFF.

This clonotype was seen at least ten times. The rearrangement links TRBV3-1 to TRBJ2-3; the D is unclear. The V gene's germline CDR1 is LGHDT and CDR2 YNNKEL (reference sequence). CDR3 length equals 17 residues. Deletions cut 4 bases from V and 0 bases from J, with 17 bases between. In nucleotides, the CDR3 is TGTGCCAGCAGCCTCCGTACGGCAGCCTATAGCACAGATACGCAGTATTTT. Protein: CASSLRTAAYSTDTQYF.

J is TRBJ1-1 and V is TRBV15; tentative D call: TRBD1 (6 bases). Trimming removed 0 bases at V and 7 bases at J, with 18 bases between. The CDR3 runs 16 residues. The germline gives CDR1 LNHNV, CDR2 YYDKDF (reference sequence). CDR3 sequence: CATSRDQQGSLVEAFF. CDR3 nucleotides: TGTGCCACCAGCAGAGATCAACAGGGTTCCCTTGTTGAAGCTTTCTTT.

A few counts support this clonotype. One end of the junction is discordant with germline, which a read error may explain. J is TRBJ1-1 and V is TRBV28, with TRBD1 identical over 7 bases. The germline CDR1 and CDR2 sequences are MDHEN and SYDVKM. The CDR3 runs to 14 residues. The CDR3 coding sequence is TGTGCCAGCAGTTTAACGACAGGGAACACTGAAGCCTTCTTT. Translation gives CASSLTTGNTEAFF.